These T cell receptor beta chains were read from a single sample in a study of monozygotic twins with inflammatory bowel disease. With the 5' RACE reads reprocessed, TCRdb shows one record per CDR3 protein and no DNA. The specimen's table records about 380,000 distinct CDR3 sequences. The sample taken for sequencing was blood. These TCRs come from a human donor with ulcerative colitis or Crohn's disease, or a healthy co-twin of an affected twin (not recorded which). Both conserved end residues are part of each CDR3. Each record gives: J gene, V gene, CDR3 protein.

j_call: TRBJ1-4
v_call: TRBV15
cdr3_aa: CATGQGARGLFF

j_call: TRBJ2-5
v_call: TRBV4-1
cdr3_aa: CASSYGDRGRGETQYF

j_call: TRBJ1-3
v_call: TRBV5-1
cdr3_aa: CASSLGAGSGNTIYF

j_call: TRBJ2-1
v_call: TRBV3-1
cdr3_aa: CASSQDLRSNEQFF

j_call: TRBJ2-3
v_call: TRBV7-3
cdr3_aa: CASSLRRSSTDTQYF

j_call: TRBJ2-3
v_call: TRBV6-2/TRBV6-3
cdr3_aa: CASTQRAVAGAPSTDTQYF

j_call: TRBJ2-1
v_call: TRBV7-9
cdr3_aa: CASRSTSGGINEQFF

j_call: TRBJ2-1
v_call: TRBV7-2
cdr3_aa: CASSSRPSGGVYNEQLF

j_call: TRBJ2-7
v_call: TRBV10-3
cdr3_aa: CAISEWTGGNEQYF

j_call: TRBJ1-2
v_call: TRBV5-1
cdr3_aa: CASSPAGQNYGYTF

j_call: TRBJ2-1
v_call: TRBV5-5
cdr3_aa: CASSLVVGNEQFF

j_call: TRBJ1-6
v_call: TRBV20-1
cdr3_aa: CSAVQGAYNSPLHF

j_call: TRBJ2-3
v_call: TRBV25-1
cdr3_aa: CASSEHGGSEDTQYF

j_call: TRBJ1-1
v_call: TRBV2
cdr3_aa: CASGVGRVWTEAFF

j_call: TRBJ2-3
v_call: TRBV29-1
cdr3_aa: CSVPGTSGVYTDTQYF

j_call: TRBJ1-2
v_call: TRBV6-1
cdr3_aa: CATQEGQGALRGYTF

j_call: TRBJ2-3
v_call: TRBV4-3
cdr3_aa: CASSQDPRGTDTQYF

j_call: TRBJ1-2
v_call: TRBV24-1
cdr3_aa: CATSDTAAGHGYTF

j_call: TRBJ2-3
v_call: TRBV7-2
cdr3_aa: CASSLASGPSTDTQYF

j_call: TRBJ2-2
v_call: TRBV3-1
cdr3_aa: CASSPTGVPTGELFF

j_call: TRBJ1-3
v_call: TRBV28
cdr3_aa: CASSGVGASSGNTIYF

j_call: TRBJ2-3
v_call: TRBV28
cdr3_aa: CASSYPMGEVTPNTDTQYF

j_call: TRBJ1-5
v_call: TRBV25-1
cdr3_aa: CASPLRQGARQPQHF

j_call: TRBJ1-2
v_call: TRBV6-6
cdr3_aa: CASTLDSYGYTF

j_call: TRBJ1-1
v_call: TRBV5-1
cdr3_aa: CASSLGQGIGTEAFF

j_call: TRBJ2-7
v_call: TRBV7-8
cdr3_aa: CASIDKRSSYEQYF

j_call: TRBJ2-7
v_call: TRBV13
cdr3_aa: CASSSDSGTSYEQYF

j_call: TRBJ1-1
v_call: TRBV18
cdr3_aa: CASSPQPGLVEAFF

j_call: TRBJ2-7
v_call: TRBV5-1
cdr3_aa: CASSLETTGNEQYF

j_call: TRBJ1-4
v_call: TRBV4-3
cdr3_aa: CASSQDFGTLNEKLFF

j_call: TRBJ2-2
v_call: TRBV7-6
cdr3_aa: CASSLVPGTGELFF

j_call: TRBJ2-4
v_call: TRBV20-1
cdr3_aa: CSAPGGTVRNIQYF

j_call: TRBJ1-5
v_call: TRBV27
cdr3_aa: CASSLGQGLSQPQHF

j_call: TRBJ2-5
v_call: TRBV5-1
cdr3_aa: CASSLRDTGETQYF

j_call: TRBJ2-7
v_call: TRBV20-1
cdr3_aa: CSASSDRSYEQYF